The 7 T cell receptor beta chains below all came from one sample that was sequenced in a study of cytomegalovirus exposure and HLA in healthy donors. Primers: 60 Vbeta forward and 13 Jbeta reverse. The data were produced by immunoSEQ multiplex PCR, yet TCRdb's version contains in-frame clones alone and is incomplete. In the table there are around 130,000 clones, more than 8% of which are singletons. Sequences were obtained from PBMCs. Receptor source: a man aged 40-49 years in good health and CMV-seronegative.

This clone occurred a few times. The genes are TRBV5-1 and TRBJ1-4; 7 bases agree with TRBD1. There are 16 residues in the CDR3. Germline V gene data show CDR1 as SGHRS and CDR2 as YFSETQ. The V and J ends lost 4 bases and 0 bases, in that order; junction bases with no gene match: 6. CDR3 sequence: CASSRTGDATNEKLFF. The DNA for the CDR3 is TGCGCCAGCAGCCGAACAGGGGACGCAACTAATGAAAAACTGTTTTTT.

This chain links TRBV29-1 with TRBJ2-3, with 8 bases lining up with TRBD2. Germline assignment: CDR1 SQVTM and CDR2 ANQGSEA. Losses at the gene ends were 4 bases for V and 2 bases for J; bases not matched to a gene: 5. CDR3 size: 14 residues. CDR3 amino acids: CSVVVLADTDTQYF. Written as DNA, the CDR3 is TGCAGCGTTGTAGTACTAGCGGACACAGATACGCAGTATTTT.

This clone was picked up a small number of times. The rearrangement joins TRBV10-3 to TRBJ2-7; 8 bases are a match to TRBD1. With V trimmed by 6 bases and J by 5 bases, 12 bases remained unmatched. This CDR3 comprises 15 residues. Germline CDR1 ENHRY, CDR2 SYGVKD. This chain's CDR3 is CAISETGDFYDEQYF. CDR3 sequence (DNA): TGTGCCATCAGCGAGACAGGGGACTTCTACGACGAGCAGTACTTC.

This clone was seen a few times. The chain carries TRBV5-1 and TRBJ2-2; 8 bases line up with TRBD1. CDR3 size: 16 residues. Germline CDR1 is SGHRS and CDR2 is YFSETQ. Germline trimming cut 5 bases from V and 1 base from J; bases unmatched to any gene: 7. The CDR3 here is CASSYDGTGNTGELFF. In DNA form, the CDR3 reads TGCGCCAGCAGTTACGACGGGACAGGGAACACCGGGGAGCTGTTTTTT.

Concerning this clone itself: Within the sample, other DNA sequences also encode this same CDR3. Written as DNA, the CDR3 is TGTGCCAGCAGCTTAGCGAGGAACTCTGGGGCCAACGTCCTGACTTTC. Its translation: CASSLARNSGANVLTF. The gene calls are TRBV7-9 and TRBJ2-6; no reliable D call. The germline V gene encodes CDR1 SEHNR and CDR2 FQNEAQ (reference sequence). This CDR3 contains 16 residues. The V end was cut by 0 bases, the J end by 0 bases, with 6 bases between. The full variable domain, its missing parts supplied by reference TRBV7-9 and TRBJ2-6, is DTGVSQNPRHKITKRGQNVTFRCDPISEHNRLYWYRQTLGQGPEFLTYFQNEAQLEKSRLLSDRFSAERPKGSFSTLEIQRTEQGDSAMYLCASSLARNSGANVLTFGAGSRLTVL.

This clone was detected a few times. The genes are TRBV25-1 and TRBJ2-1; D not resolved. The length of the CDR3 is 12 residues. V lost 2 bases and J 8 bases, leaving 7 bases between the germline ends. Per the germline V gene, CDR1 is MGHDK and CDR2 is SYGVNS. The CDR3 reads CASSEIMYEQFF. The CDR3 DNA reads TGTGCCAGCAGTGAAATAATGTATGAGCAGTTCTTC.

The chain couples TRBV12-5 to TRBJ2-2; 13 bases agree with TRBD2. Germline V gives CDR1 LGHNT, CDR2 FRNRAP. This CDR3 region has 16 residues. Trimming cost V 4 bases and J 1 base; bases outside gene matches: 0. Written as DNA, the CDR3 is TGTGCTAGTGGTTGGACTAGCGGGGGGAACACCGGGGAGCTGTTTTTT. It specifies CASGWTSGGNTGELFF.